These 5 T cell receptor beta chains came from one sample sequenced in a study of beta chain features in type 1 diabetes (dated by TCRdb to between 2018 and 2020). Library preparation used the immunoSEQ multiplex PCR assay. The High Capacity cDNA Reverse Transcription Kit was used to reverse transcribe all of the isolated RNA, meaning that expressed TCRB transcripts were what got sequenced. TCRdb took over this immuneACCESS table, retaining in-frame rearrangements with V and J assigned. Such tables are incomplete; in checked studies, under half of the missing clones stem from an unresolved V gene, and the remainder is unexplained. This sample gives about 320,000 clones in total; 13% to 15% of them show up just once. In total, the top ten clones hold 6.7% of the sample. The sequenced sample consisted of central memory CD4+ T cells from blood. These receptors were obtained from a man aged 25 to 45 in good health.

This clone was recorded at least ten times. J is TRBJ2-7 and V is TRBV30; D gene uncertain. The CDR3 is 15 amino acids. Between the trimmed V and J ends, which lost 4 bases and 5 bases, there was a span of 21 bases. Germline V lookup: CDR1 GTSNPN, CDR2 SVGIG (reference sequence). The CDR3 loop reads CAWTHGPNRLNEQYV. CDR3 coding DNA: TGTGCCTGGACACACGGGCCCAATCGCCTGAACGAGCAGTACGTC.

This chain connects TRBV20-1 to TRBJ2-7; 7 bases match TRBD1. Germline V gene data show CDR1 as DFQATT and CDR2 as SNEGSKA (reference sequence). Trimming took 2 bases from V and 5 from J; bases not matched to a gene: 0. The CDR3 totals 11 residues. Here the CDR3 DNA reads TGCAGTGCTAGACAGGGGGACGAGCAGTACGTC. Translation gives CSARQGDEQYV.

This clone was seen only a few times. The chain joins TRBV7-2 to TRBJ1-4; 7 bases line up with TRBD1. The trim removed 4 bases at V and 5 bases at J, leaving 7 bases unmatched. Germline V CDR1 and CDR2: SGHTA, FQGNSA. This CDR3 has 15 amino acids. CDR3 in DNA: TGTGCCAGCAGCTCGATGACAGGGCGGAATGAAAAACTGTTTTTT. This sequence encodes CASSSMTGRNEKLFF. Looking up the rest from reference TRBV7-2 and TRBJ1-4 gives the full variable domain: GAGVSQSPSNKVTEKGKDVELRCDPISGHTALYWYRQSLGQGLEFLIYFQGNSAPDKSGLPSDRFSAERTGGSVSTLTIQRTQQEDSAVYLCASSSMTGRNEKLFFGSGTQLSVL.

The rearrangement joins TRBV9 to TRBJ2-2; D uncertain. From germline, CDR1 is SGDLS and CDR2 YYNGEE. V was shortened by 0 bases and J by 1 base, with 7 bases between the two germline ends. This CDR3 has 15 amino acids. CDR3 nucleotide sequence: TGTGCCAGCAGCGTAGGGGCTAAGAACACCGGGGAGCTGTTTTTT. It encodes CASSVGAKNTGELFF.

This chain uses TRBV13 with TRBJ2-7, with D unresolved. Germline V gene sequence: CDR1 PRHDT, CDR2 FYEKMQ (reference sequence). The CDR3 covers 11 residues. Trimming left V 5 bases short and J 2 bases short, with 4 bases between. CDR3 sequence reads: CASSPTYEQYF. CDR3 sequence (DNA): TGTGCCAGCAGCCCAACCTACGAGCAGTACTTC. Variable domain in full (rest from reference TRBV13 and TRBJ2-7): AAGVIQSPRHLIKEKRETATLKCYPIPRHDTVYWYQQGPGQDPQFLISFYEKMQSDKGSIPDRFSAQQFSDYHSELNMSSLELGDSALYFCASSPTYEQYFGPGTRLTVT.